The 12 T cell receptor beta chains reported below all come from one sample, sequenced in a study of blood T cell repertoires in COVID-19 (dated by TCRdb to the early 2020s). Preparation of the library involved the immunoSEQ multiplex PCR assay. TCRdb re-hosts the immuneACCESS table, in-frame sequences only. Its copies lack some clones; in the studies checked, an unresolved V gene accounts for under half of them, and the cause for the rest is not known. Present in this sample are about 84,000 clones, about 95% of which were seen just once. Clones ranked in the top ten supply around 4.7% of the sample. The specimen was peripheral blood. The receptors here all came from a human donor with active COVID-19. The donor label of this sample is uncertain.

Only a few counts were recorded for this clone. The chain joins TRBV5-1 to TRBJ2-2; TRBD1 matches 11 bases. J was trimmed by 4 bases and V by 6 bases; bases with no gene match: 5. CDR3 length: 15 amino acids. In germline, CDR1 is SGHRS, CDR2 YFSETQ. CDR3 DNA sequence: TGCGCCAGCACCCCCGGGACAGGGGGCACCGGGGAGCTGTTTTTT. It yields the protein CASTPGTGGTGELFF.

V gene TRBV5-1 combines with J gene TRBJ1-4, with D possibly being TRBD1 (5 bases). Trimming shortened V by 4 bases and J by 7 bases, and 14 bases separated the two germline ends. Germline assignment: CDR1 SGHRS and CDR2 YFSETQ. This CDR3 is built from 14 residues. CDR3 in amino acids: CASSREGTGEKLFF. Written as DNA, the CDR3 is TGCGCCAGCAGCCGGGAGGGGACTGGTGAAAAACTGTTTTTT. Together with reference TRBV5-1 and TRBJ1-4, the CDR3 gives the full variable domain: KAGVTQTPRYLIKTRGQQVTLSCSPISGHRSVSWYQQTPGQGLQFLFEYFSETQRNKGNFPGRFSGRQFSNSRSEMNVSTLELGDSALYLCASSREGTGEKLFFGSGTQLSVL.

The J gene is TRBJ2-7, the V gene TRBV6-5; possible D gene TRBD1, 5 bases. V dropped 2 bases and J dropped 3 bases, with 11 bases sitting between them. CDR3 length: 14 residues. The V gene's germline CDR1 is MNHEY and CDR2 SVGAGI. CDR3 coding DNA: TGTGCCAGCAGTTACCGGAGCAGGGACTACGAGCAGTACTTC. As protein: CASSYRSRDYEQYF.

The genes are TRBV3-1 (or the pseudogene TRBV3-2) and TRBJ1-6; the D gene is possibly TRBD1 (6 bases). The CDR3 runs to 13 residues. Germline V gene data show CDR1 as LGHDT and CDR2 as YNNKEL (reference sequence). V was trimmed by 4 bases and J by 8 bases, leaving 9 bases between them. The CDR3 here is CASSLNRDSPLHF. The DNA of the CDR3 is TGTGCCAGCAGCCTTAACAGGGATTCACCCCTCCACTTT.

The chain recombines TRBV6-2 or TRBV6-3 with TRBJ2-1; TRBD2 matches 10 bases. There are 17 residues in the CDR3. Per the germline V gene, CDR1 is MNHEY and CDR2 is SVGEGT. Trimming at V came to 2 bases and at J to 8 bases, leaving 12 bases not matched to a gene. In DNA form, the CDR3 reads TGTGCCAGCAGTTACCCCAACCCTAGCGGGAGTAGCGATGAGCAGTTCTTC. Protein sequence: CASSYPNPSGSSDEQFF.

The chain has TRBV7-2 and TRBJ2-1, with 9 positions matching TRBD2. Germline CDR1 is SGHTA and CDR2 is FQGNSA. There are 17 residues in the CDR3. V dropped 7 bases and J dropped 4; count of bases not matched to a gene: 14. The CDR3 nucleotides read TGTGCCAGCACCCCGGGGGAGGCGGGGGGGCCATACAATGAGCAGTTCTTC. Translation: CASTPGEAGGPYNEQFF. The whole variable domain, filled in from reference TRBV7-2 and TRBJ2-1, reads GAGVSQSPSNKVTEKGKDVELRCDPISGHTALYWYRQSLGQGLEFLIYFQGNSAPDKSGLPSDRFSAERTGGSVSTLTIQRTQQEDSAVYLCASTPGEAGGPYNEQFFGPGTRLTVL.

The chain recombines TRBV9 with TRBJ2-3; 7 bases match TRBD2. The germline CDR1 and CDR2 sequences are SGDLS and YYNGEE. The V gene end was trimmed by 2 bases and the J gene end by 6 bases; junction bases not matched to a gene: 6. This CDR3 has 14 amino acids. The CDR3 protein is CASSVPGGDDTQYF. The CDR3 DNA is TGTGCCAGCAGCGTGCCTGGGGGGGATGATACGCAGTATTTT. Based on the CDR3 plus reference TRBV9 and TRBJ2-3, the full variable domain is DSGVTQTPKHLITATGQRVTLRCSPRSGDLSVYWYQQSLDQGLQFLIQYYNGEERAKGNILERFSAQQFPDLHSELNLSSLELGDSALYFCASSVPGGDDTQYFGPGTRLTVL.

The CDR3: CASSYQGAANEKLFF. Written as DNA, the CDR3 is TGTGCCAGCAGCTATCAGGGGGCAGCTAATGAAAAACTGTTTTTT. The rearrangement uses TRBV5-4 and TRBJ1-4; 8 nucleotides match TRBD1. The CDR3 consists of 15 residues. From germline, CDR1 is SGHNT and CDR2 YYREEE (reference sequence). The junction had 4 bases not matched to a gene; V was cut back by 3 bases and J by 3 bases.

This CDR3 is CASSPQGVGPHEQYF. CDR3 sequence (DNA): TGCGCCAGCAGCCCGCAGGGGGTAGGACCGCACGAGCAGTACTTC. The V gene is TRBV5-1, the J gene TRBJ2-7; 7 nucleotides match TRBD1. The CDR3 is 15 amino acids. The V segment lost 4 bases and the J segment 5 bases; nucleotides outside the gene matches: 12. In germline, CDR1 is SGHRS, CDR2 YFSETQ.

The chain links TRBV19 to TRBJ2-3, with 9 positions matching TRBD1. The V gene end was trimmed by 1 base and the J gene end by 0 bases; junction bases not matched to a gene: 5. The germline V gene encodes CDR1 LNHDA and CDR2 SQIVND (reference sequence). The length of the CDR3 is 17 residues. In DNA form, the CDR3 reads TGTGCCAGTAGTATAGTCGGGACAGGGACTAGCACAGATACGCAGTATTTT. Its translation: CASSIVGTGTSTDTQYF.

This rearrangement joins TRBV23-1 to TRBJ1-5; D may be TRBD1 (6 bases). TRBV23-1 is sorted into the ORF group, with uncertain function. This CDR3 comprises 17 residues. With 3 bases removed from V and 0 bases from J, the gap between germline ends came to 15 bases. The CDR3 coding sequence is TGCGCCAGCAGTCAGAGGCCAGGGGTCAGTAGCAATCAGCCCCAGCATTTT. Protein product: CASSQRPGVSSNQPQHF.

The sample holds one count of this clone. The rearrangement links TRBV4-3 to TRBJ1-2; 9 bases agree with TRBD1. Germline lookup yields CDR1 LGHNA and CDR2 YSLEER. This CDR3 region has 13 residues. The J segment lost 4 bases and the V segment lost 4 bases, leaving 1 base of the junction unmatched. The CDR3 here is CASSRDRAYGYTF. The CDR3 bases are TGCGCCAGCAGCCGGGACAGGGCCTATGGCTACACCTTC.